What follows describes a single TCR beta chain. Its target is not known. A much bigger clone sits one base away, suggesting this may be a read error. The sample is drawn from a study of post-analysis software for immune sequencing data. Study-level findings and limits: Patients showed TRBV5-6, TRBV5-1 and TRBV20-1 among 4 or 5 TRBV segments more frequent than in controls.

CDR1 is SQVTM and CDR2 is ANQGSEA in the germline V gene. V shed 6 bases and J 5 bases; nucleotides not matched to a gene: 10. The CDR3 has 14 residues. Unique molecular identifiers featured in each of the TCR beta cDNA libraries. TCRdb reprocessed the PCR reads with MiXCR, giving one entry per CDR3 protein. The sample comprises over 700,000 distinct CDR3 sequences, roughly 29% of which are singletons, and 0.56% rests with the top ten. This sequence was found in a girl aged 5-17 years with multiple sclerosis. The rearrangement joins TRBV29-1 to TRBJ2-5; TRBD1 aligns across 9 bases. The sequenced sample was blood. CDR3 region: CSVVSQGARETQYF. For the CDR3, the DNA is TGCAGCGTCGTCTCACAGGGGGCGCGGGAGACCCAGTACTTC.